This T cell receptor beta chain was profiled in a study of T cell repertoires in cytomegalovirus infection. Findings of the study overall: Based on cumulative public TCR beta family frequency, carriers of CMV plus the relevant HLA were identified.

This clonotype is labeled medium-sized. Its antigen is still unknown. TCRdb itself ran the reads through MiXCR, one entry per CDR3 protein. The table has over 100,000 distinct CDR3 sequences, more than 15% seen once. Deletions cut 4 bases from V and 0 bases from J, with 13 bases between. Germline CDR1 and CDR2: SGHAT and FQDESV (reference sequence). The CDR3 loop spans 16 amino acids. The rearrangement links TRBV11-1 to TRBJ2-1; no clear D. Sequenced: PBMCs. The clonotype comes from a human donor in good health (CMV status not recorded). Some clones in this sample may be carry-over from other donors' samples. This CDR3 reads CASSSIPYSSYNEQFF. The CDR3 bases are TGTGCCAGCAGCTCCATTCCCTATAGCTCCTACAATGAGCAGTTCTTC.